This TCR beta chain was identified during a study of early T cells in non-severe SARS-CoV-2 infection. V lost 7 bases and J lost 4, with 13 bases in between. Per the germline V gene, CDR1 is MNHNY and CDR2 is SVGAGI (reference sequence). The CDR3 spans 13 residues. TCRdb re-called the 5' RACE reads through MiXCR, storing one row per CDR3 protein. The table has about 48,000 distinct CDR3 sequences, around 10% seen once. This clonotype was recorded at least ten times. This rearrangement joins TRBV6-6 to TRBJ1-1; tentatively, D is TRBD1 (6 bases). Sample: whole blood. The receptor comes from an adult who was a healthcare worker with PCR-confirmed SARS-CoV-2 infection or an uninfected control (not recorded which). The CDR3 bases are TGTGCCAGCACCTTCGGACAGTCCACTGAAGCTTTCTTT. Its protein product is CASTFGQSTEAFF.